The 22 T cell receptor beta chains listed next were all sequenced from one sample in a study of T cell changes during pregnancy in multiple sclerosis. Sequencing used immunoSEQ multiplex PCR; TCRdb keeps in-frame clones, though not all of them. The sample lists tens of thousands of clones; around four fifths were seen once. The sequencing used CD8+ T cells from peripheral blood mononuclear cells, collected in the first trimester of pregnancy. Receptors originate from a female donor in good health, enrolled as a control in a pregnancy study.

The J gene is TRBJ1-2, the V gene TRBV5-1; possibly TRBD1 for D (5 bases). Germline CDR1 is SGHRS and CDR2 is YFSETQ. V lost 5 bases and J lost 6, with 14 bases in between. The CDR3 is 13 amino acids. The CDR3 DNA sequence: TGCGCCAGCAGACCACAGGATCCCGATGGCTACACCTTC. Its translation is CASRPQDPDGYTF.

The J gene is TRBJ2-7, the V gene TRBV6-1; 9 bases are a match to TRBD1. The CDR3 covers 13 residues. CDR1 is MNHNS and CDR2 is SASEGT in the germline V gene. V shed 7 bases, J shed 7 bases, and the junction held 8 bases outside the gene matches. CDR3 DNA sequence: TGTGCCAGCATCGGGACAGGGCTGGGTGAGCAGTACTTC. This codes for CASIGTGLGEQYF.

This chain uses TRBV10-3 with TRBJ1-1, with TRBD1 as a possible D gene (5 bases). This CDR3 has 13 residues. Trimming removed 10 bases from V and 3 bases from J, with 15 bases in between. Germline lookup yields CDR1 ENHRY and CDR2 SYGVKD. CDR3 residues: CATRGDPDTEAFF. The CDR3 nucleotides are TGTGCCACTCGGGGGGATCCTGACACTGAAGCTTTCTTT.

This clone showed up just once. This sequence joins TRBV7-2 and TRBJ1-5; 7 nucleotides align to TRBD1. Germline loops: CDR1 SGHTA, CDR2 FQGNSA. This CDR3 is 17 amino acids long. The ends lost 5 bases at V and 0 bases at J; junction bases unmatched: 10. The CDR3 loop is CASSLETGPYSNQPQHF. DNA of the CDR3: TGTGCCAGCAGCCTCGAGACAGGGCCCTATAGCAATCAGCCCCAGCATTTT. The full variable domain, its missing parts supplied by reference TRBV7-2 and TRBJ1-5, is GAGVSQSPSNKVTEKGKDVELRCDPISGHTALYWYRQSLGQGLEFLIYFQGNSAPDKSGLPSDRFSAERTGGSVSTLTIQRTQQEDSAVYLCASSLETGPYSNQPQHFGDGTRLSIL.

The CDR3 loop reads CAISESATSNQPQHF. CDR3 bases: TGTGCCATCAGTGAGTCGGCCACCTCAAATCAGCCCCAGCATTTT. The chain uses TRBV10-3 and TRBJ1-5; no firm D call. The germline gives CDR1 ENHRY, CDR2 SYGVKD. CDR3 size: 15 residues. Trimming removed 0 bases at V and 4 bases at J, with 10 bases between.

The V and J genes are TRBV7-9 and TRBJ2-3; 7 bases map to TRBD2. This CDR3 has 14 residues. CDR1 SEHNR and CDR2 FQNEAQ come from the germline V gene (reference sequence). The trim removed 4 bases at V and 2 bases at J, leaving 3 bases unmatched. CDR3 sequence (DNA): TGTGCCAGCAGCTCCGGGACTAACACAGATACGCAGTATTTT. Protein product: CASSSGTNTDTQYF.

The table lists this clone with a few counts. This chain joins TRBV6-1 and TRBJ2-7, with 12 bases lining up with TRBD2. CDR3 length: 15 residues. Trimming at V came to 7 bases and at J to 1 base, leaving 5 bases not matched to a gene. The germline V gene has CDR1 MNHNS and CDR2 SASEGT. The CDR3 loop is CASTEGTSGSYEQYF. In DNA, the CDR3 is TGTGCCAGCACCGAGGGGACTAGCGGGTCCTACGAGCAGTACTTC.

The chain employs TRBV10-3 and TRBJ2-5; 8 bases are shared with TRBD1. Germline CDR1 and CDR2: ENHRY and SYGVKD. The V and J ends lost 6 bases and 5 bases, in that order; junction bases with no gene match: 5. This CDR3 is built from 13 residues. In DNA form, the CDR3 reads TGTGCCATCAGGGACAGGGTTCGGGAGACCCAGTACTTC. Residues: CAIRDRVRETQYF.

This chain connects TRBV7-3 to TRBJ2-2, with TRBD1 identical over 8 bases. In germline, CDR1 is SGHTA, CDR2 FQGTGA. The CDR3 runs 14 residues. V gave up 6 bases and J gave up 6 bases; unmatched junction bases: 6. The chain's CDR3 is CASRQTGGAGELFF. The CDR3 nucleotides read TGTGCCAGCAGACAAACAGGGGGTGCCGGGGAGCTGTTTTTT.

The sample holds one count of this clone. The chain has TRBV5-1 and TRBJ2-1, with D unresolved. CDR3 length: 13 amino acids. The V end was cut by 0 bases, the J end by 8 bases, with 9 bases between. CDR1 is SGHRS and CDR2 is YFSETQ in the germline V gene. This chain's CDR3 is CASSLALLDEQFF. In DNA, the CDR3 is TGCGCCAGCAGCTTGGCCTTGTTAGATGAGCAGTTCTTC.

The V call is TRBV19, the J call TRBJ2-1; D is uncertain. Germline V CDR1 and CDR2: LNHDA, SQIVND (reference sequence). V was trimmed by 6 bases and J by 2 bases, leaving 14 bases between them. The CDR3 is made up of 15 amino acids. The CDR3 sequence is CASSSQLEAYNEQFF. CDR3 nucleotide sequence: TGTGCCAGTAGCAGTCAGTTAGAGGCCTACAATGAGCAGTTCTTC.

This chain links TRBV6-4 with TRBJ2-2, with TRBD2 as a possible D gene (5 bases). The V end was cut by 2 bases, the J end by 4 bases, with 5 bases between. CDR3 size: 13 residues. Per germline, CDR1 MRHNA and CDR2 SNTAGT. CDR3 nucleotides: TGTGCCAGCAGTGACGGGAGCACCGGGGAGCTGTTTTTT. Amino acids: CASSDGSTGELFF.

The chain is built from TRBV11-1 and TRBJ1-1, with TRBD1 matching 7 bases. Trimming at V came to 6 bases and at J to 1 base, leaving 5 bases not matched to a gene. CDR1 is SGHAT and CDR2 is FQDESV in the germline V gene (reference sequence). The CDR3 is 14 residues long. The CDR3, as DNA: TGTGCCAGCAGTTACGGGACAGAGAACACTGAAGCTTTCTTT. Translating it yields CASSYGTENTEAFF. The full variable domain, rest sourced from reference TRBV11-1 and TRBJ1-1, is EAEVAQSPRYKITEKSQAVAFWCDPISGHATLYWYRQILGQGPELLVQFQDESVVDDSQLPKDRFSAERLKGVDSTLKIQPAELGDSAMYLCASSYGTENTEAFFGQGTRLTVV.

V usage is TRBV14 and J usage is TRBJ1-6; no firm D call. Trimming took off 5 bases at V and 0 bases at J, with 8 bases between the two ends. Germline V CDR1 and CDR2: SGHDN, FVKESK. This CDR3 is built from 15 residues. The CDR3 reads CASSATSSYNSPLHF. CDR3 DNA sequence: TGTGCCAGCAGCGCAACGAGCTCCTATAATTCACCCCTCCACTTT.

V is TRBV4-1 and J is TRBJ2-3; 7 positions agree with TRBD1. The CDR3 runs to 17 residues. Germline V gene sequence: CDR1 MGHRA, CDR2 YSYEKL. Trimming removed 6 bases from V and 2 bases from J; junction bases left unmatched: 14. CDR3 sequence (DNA): TGCGCCAGCAGTCTCCCCCCACAGGGGTCAGTCACAGATACGCAGTATTTT. Amino acids: CASSLPPQGSVTDTQYF.

This chain connects TRBV6-6 to TRBJ2-7; D remains ambiguous. The germline V gene has CDR1 MNHNY and CDR2 SVGAGI (reference sequence). The CDR3 is made up of 14 amino acids. V lost 2 bases to trimming and J lost 0 bases, with 8 bases between them. CDR3: CASSYGQSSYEQYF. CDR3 nucleotide sequence: TGTGCCAGCAGTTACGGGCAGTCCTCCTACGAGCAGTACTTC.

V is TRBV27 and J is TRBJ2-1; TRBD1 aligns across 8 bases. Trimming cost V 8 bases and J 5 bases; bases outside gene matches: 11. Germline-derived CDR1 and CDR2 are MNHEY and SMNVEV (reference sequence). This CDR3 is 15 amino acids long. Here the CDR3 DNA reads TGTGCCAGCGGGGGAGGCCAGGGGGCGCACAATGAGCAGTTCTTC. It codes for CASGGGQGAHNEQFF.

The rearrangement links TRBV9 to TRBJ1-3; perhaps TRBD1 as D (6 bases). The V and J ends lost 3 bases and 1 base respectively, with 8 bases between them. The CDR3 sequence is 14 residues long. Germline V gene data show CDR1 as SGDLS and CDR2 as YYNGEE. The CDR3 loop reads CASSEGGSGNTIYF. The CDR3 bases are TGTGCCAGCAGCGAGGGGGGGTCTGGAAACACCATATATTTT.

The J gene is TRBJ2-7, the V gene TRBV30, with D hard to call. V was shortened by 0 bases and J by 2 bases, with 2 bases between the two germline ends. The CDR3 loop spans 11 amino acids. Per germline, CDR1 GTSNPN and CDR2 SVGIG (reference sequence). The CDR3: CAWSVTYEQYF. CDR3 sequence (DNA): TGTGCCTGGAGTGTTACCTACGAGCAGTACTTC.

J is TRBJ2-2 and V is TRBV29-1; 9 bases align to TRBD1. V dropped 6 bases and J dropped 3; count of bases not matched to a gene: 8. The germline V gene encodes CDR1 SQVTM and CDR2 ANQGSEA. The CDR3 loop spans 15 amino acids. In DNA, the CDR3 is TGCAGCGTGAGAGCGCGGACAGGGGACACCGGGGAGCTGTTTTTT. It codes for CSVRARTGDTGELFF.

This sequence joins TRBV28 and TRBJ2-7, with D possibly TRBD1 on 6 matching bases. The V end was cut by 6 bases, the J end by 2 bases, with 14 bases between. Germline CDR1 is MDHEN and CDR2 is SYDVKM. The length of the CDR3 is 14 residues. Here the CDR3 reads CASSRPGAAYEQYF. The CDR3 nucleotides are TGTGCCAGCAGCCGTCCAGGGGCAGCCTACGAGCAGTACTTC.

This clone appeared many times. This chain joins TRBV4-1 and TRBJ2-3, with 8 bases aligning to TRBD2. V was pared by 2 bases and J by 5 bases, with 9 bases of the junction left unmatched. CDR1 is MGHRA and CDR2 is YSYEKL in the germline V gene. The CDR3 runs to 16 residues. The DNA of the CDR3 is TGCGCCAGCAGCCAACTCCCGGGGGGGACTAAAGATACGCAGTATTTT. Translation: CASSQLPGGTKDTQYF.